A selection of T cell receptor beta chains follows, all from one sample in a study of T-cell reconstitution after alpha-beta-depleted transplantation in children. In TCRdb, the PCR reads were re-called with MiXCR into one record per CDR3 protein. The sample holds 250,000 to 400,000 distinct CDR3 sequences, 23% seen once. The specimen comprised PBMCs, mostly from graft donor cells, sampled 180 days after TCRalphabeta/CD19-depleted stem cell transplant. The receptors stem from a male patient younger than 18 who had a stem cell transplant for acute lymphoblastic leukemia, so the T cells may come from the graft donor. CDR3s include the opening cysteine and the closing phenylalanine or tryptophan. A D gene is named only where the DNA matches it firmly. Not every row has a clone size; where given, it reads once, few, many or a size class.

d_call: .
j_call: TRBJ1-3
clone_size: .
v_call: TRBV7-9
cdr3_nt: TGTGCCAGCAGCTTACCGGGCACTGGAAACACCATATATTTT
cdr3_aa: CASSLPGTGNTIYF

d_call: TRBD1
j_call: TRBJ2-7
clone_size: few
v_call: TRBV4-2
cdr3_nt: TGTGCCAGCAGCCAGGACAGGGGGCTTAGCGAGCAGTACTTC
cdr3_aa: CASSQDRGLSEQYF

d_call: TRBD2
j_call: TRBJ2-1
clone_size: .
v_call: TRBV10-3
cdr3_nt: TGTGCCATCAGTGAAATAGCGGGGGGATTTTACAATGAGCAGTTCTTC
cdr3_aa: CAISEIAGGFYNEQFF

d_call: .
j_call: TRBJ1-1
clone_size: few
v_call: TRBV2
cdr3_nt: TGTGCCAGCAGGGCGGGACACCGAAACACTGAAGCTTTCTTT
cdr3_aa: CASRAGHRNTEAFF

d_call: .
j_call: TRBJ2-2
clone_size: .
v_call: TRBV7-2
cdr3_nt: TGTGCCAGCAGCTTAAGGGGACGGAACACCGGGGAGCTGTTTTTT
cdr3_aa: CASSLRGRNTGELFF

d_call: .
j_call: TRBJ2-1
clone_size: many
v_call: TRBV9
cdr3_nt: TGTGCCAGCAGCGTAGGGCTAGCCTCCTACAATGAGCAGTTCTTC
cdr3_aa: CASSVGLASYNEQFF

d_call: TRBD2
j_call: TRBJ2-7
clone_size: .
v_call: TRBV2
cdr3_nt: TGTGCCAGCAGTTCCCGACGAGCGGGAGGGAGCCACGAGCAGTACTTC
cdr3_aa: CASSSRRAGGSHEQYF

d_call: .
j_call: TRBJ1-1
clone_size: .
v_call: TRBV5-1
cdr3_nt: TGCGCCAGCGGCTCGGGGGGGAGGAGGAACACTGAAGCTTTCTTT
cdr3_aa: CASGSGGRRNTEAFF

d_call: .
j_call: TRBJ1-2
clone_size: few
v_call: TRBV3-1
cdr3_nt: TGTGCCAGCAGCCCCACCATCTTAGCTAACTATGGCTACACCTTC
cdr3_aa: CASSPTILANYGYTF

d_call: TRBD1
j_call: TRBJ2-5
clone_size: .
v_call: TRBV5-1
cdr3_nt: TGCGCCAGCAGCGGGACAGGGGGAGCAGAGACCCAGTACTTC
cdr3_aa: CASSGTGGAETQYF

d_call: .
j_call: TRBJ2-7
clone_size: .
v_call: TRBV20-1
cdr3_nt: TGCAGTGCTAGAGAGGCCACGATAAGTTACGAGCAGTACTTC
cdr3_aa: CSAREATISYEQYF

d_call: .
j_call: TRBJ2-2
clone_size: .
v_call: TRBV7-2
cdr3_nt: TGTGCCAGCAGCTTACCAAGGGAGTGGGAGGACACCGGGGAGCTGTTTTTT
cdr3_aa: CASSLPREWEDTGELFF

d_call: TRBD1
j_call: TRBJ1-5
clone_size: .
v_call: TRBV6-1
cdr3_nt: TGTGCCAGCAGACAGGGGTATTATCAGCCCCAGCATTTT
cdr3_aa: CASRQGYYQPQHF

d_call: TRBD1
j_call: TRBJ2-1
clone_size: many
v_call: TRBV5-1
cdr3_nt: TGCGCCAGCAGCTTTATAGGGGGCGATGAGCAGTTCTTC
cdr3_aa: CASSFIGGDEQFF

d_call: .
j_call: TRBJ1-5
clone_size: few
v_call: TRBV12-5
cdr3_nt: TGTGCGTGGGGCAGGGGAGGCAATCAGCCCCAGCATTTT
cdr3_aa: CAWGRGGNQPQHF

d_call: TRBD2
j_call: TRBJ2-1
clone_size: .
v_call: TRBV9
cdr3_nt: TGTGCCAGCAGCGTCCTAGCGGGCGGTGGCAATGAGCAGTTCTTC
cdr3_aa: CASSVLAGGGNEQFF

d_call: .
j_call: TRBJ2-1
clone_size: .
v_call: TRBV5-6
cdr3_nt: TGTGCCAGCAGCTTATGGGGCGGGACTCTCTACAATGAGCAGTTCTTC
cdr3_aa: CASSLWGGTLYNEQFF

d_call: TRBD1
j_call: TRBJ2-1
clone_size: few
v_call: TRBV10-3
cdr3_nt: TGTGCCATCAGTGAGGTCGGACAGGTCTGGCTCAATGAGCAGTTCTTC
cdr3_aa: CAISEVGQVWLNEQFF

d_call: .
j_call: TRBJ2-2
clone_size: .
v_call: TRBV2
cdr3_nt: TGTGCCAGCTTATGGGTTGAGGGAGGGGAGCTGTTTTTT
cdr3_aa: CASLWVEGGELFF

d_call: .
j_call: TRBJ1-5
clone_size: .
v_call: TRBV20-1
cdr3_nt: TGCAGTGCTAAGCGGGGGGCTCGCCCCCAGCATTTT
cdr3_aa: CSAKRGARPQHF

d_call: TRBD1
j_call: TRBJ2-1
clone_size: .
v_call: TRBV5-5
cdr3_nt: TGTGCCAGCAGCCACCGGGACAGGGGATACAATGAGCAGTTCTTC
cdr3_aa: CASSHRDRGYNEQFF

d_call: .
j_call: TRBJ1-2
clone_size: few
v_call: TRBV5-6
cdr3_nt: TGTGCCAGCAGCTTGAGGCAGACAGGCTACACCTTC
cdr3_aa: CASSLRQTGYTF

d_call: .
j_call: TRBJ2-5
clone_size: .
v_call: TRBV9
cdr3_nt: TGTGCCAGCAGCAGGGACGGCACACCTCAAGAGACCCAGTACTTC
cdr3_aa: CASSRDGTPQETQYF

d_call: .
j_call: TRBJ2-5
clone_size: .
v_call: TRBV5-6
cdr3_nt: TGTGCCAGCAGCTTGGACAGGGTGGTGTGGACCCAGTACTTC
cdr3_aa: CASSLDRVVWTQYF

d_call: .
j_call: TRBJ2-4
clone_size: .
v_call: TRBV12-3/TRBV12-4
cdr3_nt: TGTGCCAGCAGATTTCAAGGGGCCCAAAACATTCAGTACTTC
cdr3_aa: CASRFQGAQNIQYF

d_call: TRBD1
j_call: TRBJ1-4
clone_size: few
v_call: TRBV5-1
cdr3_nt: TGCGCCAGCAGCTGGTGGGGACAGGGTACTGAAAAACTGTTTTTT
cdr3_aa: CASSWWGQGTEKLFF

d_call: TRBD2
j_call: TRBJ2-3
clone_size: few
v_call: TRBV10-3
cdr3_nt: TGTGCCATCAGTGATAGTGCTGGTGGACTAGCATTCACAGATACGCAGTATTTT
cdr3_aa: CAISDSAGGLAFTDTQYF

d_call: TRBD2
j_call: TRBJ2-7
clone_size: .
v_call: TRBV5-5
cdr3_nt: TGTGCCAGCAGCTTCATACTAGCGGAGAACGAGCAGTACTTC
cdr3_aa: CASSFILAENEQYF

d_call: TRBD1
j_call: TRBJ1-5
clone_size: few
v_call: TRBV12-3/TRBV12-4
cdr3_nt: TGTGCCAGCAGTCCGGGACAGGGGATTCAGCCCCAGCATTTT
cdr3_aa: CASSPGQGIQPQHF

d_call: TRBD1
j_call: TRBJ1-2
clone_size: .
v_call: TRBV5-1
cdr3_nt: TGCGCCAGCAGCTCTGCGGGACAGGGGATCTATGGCTACACCTTC
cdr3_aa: CASSSAGQGIYGYTF

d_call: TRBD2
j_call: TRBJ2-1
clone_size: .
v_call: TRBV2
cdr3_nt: TGTGCCAGCTGTCTAGCGGGAGGTCTTGGCCATGAGCAGTTCTTC
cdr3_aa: CASCLAGGLGHEQFF

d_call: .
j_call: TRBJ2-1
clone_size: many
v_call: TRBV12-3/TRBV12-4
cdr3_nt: TGTGCCAGCAGTTTAGGGCTAGTAGGGCAGTTCTTC
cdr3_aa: CASSLGLVGQFF

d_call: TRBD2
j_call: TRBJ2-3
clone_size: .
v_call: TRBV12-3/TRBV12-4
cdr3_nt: TGTGCCAGCAGTGGACTAGCGGGAGCGTATACGCAGTATTTT
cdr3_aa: CASSGLAGAYTQYF

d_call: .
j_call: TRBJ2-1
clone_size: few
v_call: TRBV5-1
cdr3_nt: TGCGCCAGCAGGGACTTAGCGCCGAGCTCCTACAATGAGCAGTTCTTC
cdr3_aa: CASRDLAPSSYNEQFF

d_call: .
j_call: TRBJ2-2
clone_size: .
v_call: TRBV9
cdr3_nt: TGTGCCAGCAGCGTGGGGGGCGGGACATTGAACACCGGGGAGCTGTTTTTT
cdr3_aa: CASSVGGGTLNTGELFF

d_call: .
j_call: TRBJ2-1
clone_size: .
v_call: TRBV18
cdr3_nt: TGTGCCAGCACTGGACAGTGGGGAAAATACAATGAGCAGTTCTTC
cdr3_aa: CASTGQWGKYNEQFF

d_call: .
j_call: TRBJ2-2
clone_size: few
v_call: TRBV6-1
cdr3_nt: TGTGCCAGCAGTGCGACTAGTTTTGGAGACACCGGGGAGCTGTTTTTT
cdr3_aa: CASSATSFGDTGELFF

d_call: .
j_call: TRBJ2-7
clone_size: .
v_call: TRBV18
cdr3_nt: TGTGCCAGCTCACCTAAACGGGCTCAATCCTACGAGCAGTACTTC
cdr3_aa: CASSPKRAQSYEQYF

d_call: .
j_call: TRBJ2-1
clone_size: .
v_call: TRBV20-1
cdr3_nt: TGCAGTGCTAGAGCCCTTGGACGCCCAGGGCCCAATGAGCAGTTCTTC
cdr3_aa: CSARALGRPGPNEQFF

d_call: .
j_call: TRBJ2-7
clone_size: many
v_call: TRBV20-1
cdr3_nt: TGCAGTGCTACGACAGGGAGGAACTCCTACGAGCAGTACTTC
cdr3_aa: CSATTGRNSYEQYF